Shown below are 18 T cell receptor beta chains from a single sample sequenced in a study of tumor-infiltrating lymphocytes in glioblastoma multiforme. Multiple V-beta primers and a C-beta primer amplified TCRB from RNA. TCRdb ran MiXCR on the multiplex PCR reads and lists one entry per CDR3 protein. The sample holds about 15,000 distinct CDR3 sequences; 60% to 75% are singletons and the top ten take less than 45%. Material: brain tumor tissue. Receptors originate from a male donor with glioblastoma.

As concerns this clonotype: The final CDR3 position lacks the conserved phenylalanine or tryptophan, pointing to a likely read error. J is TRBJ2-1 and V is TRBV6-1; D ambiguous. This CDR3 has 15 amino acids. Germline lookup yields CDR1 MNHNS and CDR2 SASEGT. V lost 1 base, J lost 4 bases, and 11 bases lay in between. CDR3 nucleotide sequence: TGTGCCAGCAGTGAAGAGGTCTTAGCATACAATGAGCAGTTCTCC. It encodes CASSEEVLAYNEQFS.

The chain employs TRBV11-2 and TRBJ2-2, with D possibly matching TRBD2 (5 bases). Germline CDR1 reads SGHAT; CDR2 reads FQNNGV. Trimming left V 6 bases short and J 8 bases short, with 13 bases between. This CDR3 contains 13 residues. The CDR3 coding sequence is TGTGCCAGCAGTCGGCGGGCAATGGGGGAGCTGTTTTTT. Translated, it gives CASSRRAMGELFF. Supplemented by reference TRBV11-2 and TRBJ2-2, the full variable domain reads EAGVAQSPRYKIIEKRQSVAFWCNPISGHATLYWYQQILGQGPKLLIQFQNNGVVDDSQLPKDRFSAERLKGVDSTLKIQPAKLEDSAVYLCASSRRAMGELFFGEGSRLTVL.

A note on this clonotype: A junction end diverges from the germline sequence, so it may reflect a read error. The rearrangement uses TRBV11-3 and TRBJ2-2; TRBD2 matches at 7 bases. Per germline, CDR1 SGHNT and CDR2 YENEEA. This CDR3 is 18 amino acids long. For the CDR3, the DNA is TGTTCCAGCAACACCACCTCCAGACTGGCGGGAGAAACCGGGGAGCTGTTTTTT. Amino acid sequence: CSSNTTSRLAGETGELFF.

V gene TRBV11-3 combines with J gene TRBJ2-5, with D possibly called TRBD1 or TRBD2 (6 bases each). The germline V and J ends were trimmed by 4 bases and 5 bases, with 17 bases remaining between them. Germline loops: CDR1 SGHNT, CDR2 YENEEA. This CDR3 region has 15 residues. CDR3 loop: CASSSPLGGRETQYF. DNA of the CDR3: TGTGCCAGCAGCTCACCACTGGGGGGCAGGGAGACCCAGTACTTC.

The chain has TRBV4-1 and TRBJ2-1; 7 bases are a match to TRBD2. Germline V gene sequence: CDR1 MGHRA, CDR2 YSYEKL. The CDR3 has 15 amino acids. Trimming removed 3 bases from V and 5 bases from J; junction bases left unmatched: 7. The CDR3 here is CASSHPAGAHNEQFF. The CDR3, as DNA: TGCGCCAGCAGCCACCCCGCGGGAGCCCACAATGAGCAGTTCTTC.

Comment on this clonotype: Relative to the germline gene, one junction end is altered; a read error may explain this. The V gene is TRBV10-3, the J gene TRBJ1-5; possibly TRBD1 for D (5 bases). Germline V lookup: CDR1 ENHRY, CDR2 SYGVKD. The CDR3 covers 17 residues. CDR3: CATSEATQGHSNQPQHF. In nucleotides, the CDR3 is TGTGCCACCAGTGAGGCAACTCAGGGCCACAGCAATCAGCCCCAGCATTTT.

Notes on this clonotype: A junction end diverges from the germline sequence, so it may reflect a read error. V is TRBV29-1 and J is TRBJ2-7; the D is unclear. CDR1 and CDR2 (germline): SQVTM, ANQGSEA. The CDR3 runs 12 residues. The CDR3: CSVEVQPYEQYF. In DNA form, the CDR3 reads TGCAGCGTTGAGGTCCAACCCTACGAGCAGTATTTC.

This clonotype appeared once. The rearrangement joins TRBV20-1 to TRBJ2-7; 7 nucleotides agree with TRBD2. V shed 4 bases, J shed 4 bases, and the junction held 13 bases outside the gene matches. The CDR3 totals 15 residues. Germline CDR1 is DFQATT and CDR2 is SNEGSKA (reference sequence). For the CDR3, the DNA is TGCAGTGCTAAAGGTATCAACTGGGAGGGTTACGAGCAGTACTTC. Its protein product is CSAKGINWEGYEQYF.

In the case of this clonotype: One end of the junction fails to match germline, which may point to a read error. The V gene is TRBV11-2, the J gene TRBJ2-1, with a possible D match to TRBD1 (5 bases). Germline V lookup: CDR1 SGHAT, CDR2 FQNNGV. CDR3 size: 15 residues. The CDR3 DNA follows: TGTGCCAGCAACTTAGCCCCCCTCAGGGTCAATGAACAGTTCTTT. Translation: CASNLAPLRVNEQFF. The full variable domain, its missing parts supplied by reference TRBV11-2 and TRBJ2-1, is EAGVAQSPRYKIIEKRQSVAFWCNPISGHATLYWYQQILGQGPKLLIQFQNNGVVDDSQLPKDRFSAERLKGVDSTLKIQPAKLEDSAVYLCASNLAPLRVNEQFFGPGTRLTVL.

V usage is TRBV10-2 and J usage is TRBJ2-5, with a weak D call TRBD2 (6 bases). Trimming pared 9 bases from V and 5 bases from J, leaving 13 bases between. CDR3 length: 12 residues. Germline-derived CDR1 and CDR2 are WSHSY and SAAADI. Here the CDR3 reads CASRTGEETQYF. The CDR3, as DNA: TGCGCCAGTCGTACGGGAGAGGAGACCCAGTACTTC.

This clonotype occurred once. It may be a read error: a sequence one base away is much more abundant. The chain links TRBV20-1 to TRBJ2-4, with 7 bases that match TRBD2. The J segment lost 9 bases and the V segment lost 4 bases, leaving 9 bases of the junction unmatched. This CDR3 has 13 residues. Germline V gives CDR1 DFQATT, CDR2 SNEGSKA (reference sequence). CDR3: CSATTSWSSIQYF. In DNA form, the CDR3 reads TGCAGTGCTACGACTAGCTGGAGCTCCATTCAGTACTTC.

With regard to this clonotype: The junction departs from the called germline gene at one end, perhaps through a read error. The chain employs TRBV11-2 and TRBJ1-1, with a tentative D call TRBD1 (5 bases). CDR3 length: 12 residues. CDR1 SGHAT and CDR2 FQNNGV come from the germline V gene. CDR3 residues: CASSLVRGVVFF. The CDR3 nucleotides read TGTGCCAGCAGCTTAGTACGGGGGGTAGTTTTCTTC.

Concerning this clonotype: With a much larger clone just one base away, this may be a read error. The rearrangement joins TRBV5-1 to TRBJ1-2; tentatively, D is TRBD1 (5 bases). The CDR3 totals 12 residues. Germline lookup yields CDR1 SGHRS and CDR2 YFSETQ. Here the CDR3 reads CATSLGPYGYTF. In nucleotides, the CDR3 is TGCGCCACCAGCTTGGGACCCTATGGCTACACCTTC.

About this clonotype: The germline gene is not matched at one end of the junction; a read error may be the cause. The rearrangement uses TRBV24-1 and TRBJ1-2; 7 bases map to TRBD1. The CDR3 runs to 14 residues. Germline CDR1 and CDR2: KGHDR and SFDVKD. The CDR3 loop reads CAISDLGTVGSYTF. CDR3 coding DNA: TGTGCCATCAGTGATTTGGGGACAGTGGGAAGCTACACCTTC.

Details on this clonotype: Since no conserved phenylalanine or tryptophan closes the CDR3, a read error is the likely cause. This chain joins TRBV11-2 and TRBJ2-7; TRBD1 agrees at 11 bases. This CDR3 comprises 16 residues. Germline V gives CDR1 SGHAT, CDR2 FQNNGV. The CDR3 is CASSWDRGTSTYVQYS. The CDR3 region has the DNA TGTGCCAGCAGTTGGGACAGGGGGACCTCGACCTACGTGCAGTACTCC.

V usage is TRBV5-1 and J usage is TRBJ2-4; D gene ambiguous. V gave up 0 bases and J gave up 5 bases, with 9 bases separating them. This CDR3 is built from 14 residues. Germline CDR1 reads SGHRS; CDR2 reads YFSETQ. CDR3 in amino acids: CASSLGSRENIQYF. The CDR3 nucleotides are TGCGCCAGCAGCTTGGGTAGCAGAGAAAACATTCAGTACTTC.

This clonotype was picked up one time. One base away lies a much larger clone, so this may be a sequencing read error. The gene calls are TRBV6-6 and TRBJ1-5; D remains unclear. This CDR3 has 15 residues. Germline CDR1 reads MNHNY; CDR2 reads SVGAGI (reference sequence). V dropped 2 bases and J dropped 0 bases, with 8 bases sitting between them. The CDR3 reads CASSYVKDSNQPQHF. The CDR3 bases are TGTGCCAGCAGTTACGTGAAGGATAGCAATCAGCCCCAGCATTTT.

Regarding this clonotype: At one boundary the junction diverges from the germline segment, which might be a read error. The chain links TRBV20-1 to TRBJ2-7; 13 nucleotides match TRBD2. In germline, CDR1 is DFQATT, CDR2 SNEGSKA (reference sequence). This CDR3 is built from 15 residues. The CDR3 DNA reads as TGCAGTGTTAATCGGCGACTAGCGGGAGGTTACGAACAGTACTTC. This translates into CSVNRRLAGGYEQYF.